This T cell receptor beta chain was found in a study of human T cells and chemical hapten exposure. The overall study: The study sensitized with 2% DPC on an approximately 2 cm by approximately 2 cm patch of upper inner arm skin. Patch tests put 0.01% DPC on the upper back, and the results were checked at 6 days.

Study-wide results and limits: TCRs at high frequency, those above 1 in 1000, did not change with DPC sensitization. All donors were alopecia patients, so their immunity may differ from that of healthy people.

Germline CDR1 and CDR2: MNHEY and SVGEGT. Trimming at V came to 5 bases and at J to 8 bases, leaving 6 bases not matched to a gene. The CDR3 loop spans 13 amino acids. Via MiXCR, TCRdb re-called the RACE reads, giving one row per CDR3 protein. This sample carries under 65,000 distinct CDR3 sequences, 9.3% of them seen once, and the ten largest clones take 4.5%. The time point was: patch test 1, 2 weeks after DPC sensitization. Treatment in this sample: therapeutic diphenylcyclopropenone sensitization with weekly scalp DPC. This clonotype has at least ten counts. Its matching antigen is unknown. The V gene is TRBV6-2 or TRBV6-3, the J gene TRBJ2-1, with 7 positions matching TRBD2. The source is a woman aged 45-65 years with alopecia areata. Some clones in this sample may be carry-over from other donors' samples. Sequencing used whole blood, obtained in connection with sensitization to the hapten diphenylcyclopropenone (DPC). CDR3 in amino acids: CASSRTSYHEQFF. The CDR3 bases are TGTGCCAGCAGTAGGACTAGTTACCATGAGCAGTTCTTC.